This TCR beta chain is drawn from a study of liver allograft versus peripheral blood T cells. Study overall: Transplanted-liver and recipient peripheral blood T cell receptor repertoires were compared.

Using its own MiXCR run on the reads, TCRdb lists one record per CDR3 protein. The sample includes around 6,300 distinct CDR3 sequences, around 16% of them seen just once. On this clonotype itself: One base away lies a much larger clone, so this may be a sequencing read error.

The CDR3 spans 13 residues. The germline V gene encodes CDR1 MNHEY and CDR2 SVGAGI. The V and J ends lost 7 bases and 2 bases respectively, with 12 bases between them. The V call is TRBV6-5, the J call TRBJ2-7; D uncertain. The clonotype was recovered from a human patient who had a liver transplant. The graft donor may have contributed some T cells. The CDR3 nucleotides are TGTGCCAGCACTGACAATGGAACCTACGAGCAGTACTTC. This sequence encodes CASTDNGTYEQYF.